These T cell receptor beta chains were read from a single sample in a study of identifying expanded T cells in peripheral blood. Method: immunoSEQ multiplex PCR; TCRdb's copy keeps in-frame clones and lacks some. The sample records 100,000 or so clones, around 88% being singletons. Sequencing was carried out using blood. Receptor source: a person aged 18 to 70 in good health. CDR3s leave out the opening cysteine and the closing phenylalanine or tryptophan. Not all rows give a size; the values are once, few, many and, for expanded clones, a class.

v_call	j_call	clone_size	cdr3_aa
TRBV4-2	TRBJ1-2	few	ASSQDGGTAYGYT
TRBV6-5	TRBJ1-4	once	ASSETGTGEKLF
TRBV28	TRBJ2-1	once	ANSNGQGTADNEQF
TRBV7-2	TRBJ2-7	few	ASSLGWLDEQY
TRBV5-8	TRBJ2-5	-	ASRDRFRETQY
TRBV29-1	TRBJ1-6	-	SVLTGSLDSPLH
TRBV14	TRBJ1-5	few	ASSSGRGNQPQH
TRBV6-4	TRBJ1-2	-	ASSPTGGGGYT
TRBV5-4	TRBJ2-1	-	ASRVAGSNEQF
TRBV7-9	TRBJ2-5	-	ASSFRTLETQY
TRBV10-3	TRBJ1-2	-	AISPRGREPYGYT
TRBV7-2	TRBJ1-4	-	ASSRGLDEKLF
TRBV5-1	TRBJ2-5	-	ASSRTTSGVQETQY
TRBV5-4	TRBJ2-5	-	ASSPLDYQETQY
TRBV29-1	TRBJ2-3	-	SLSGPSTDTQY
TRBV6-4	TRBJ2-1	once	ASSGGGGRSYNEQF
TRBV4-1	TRBJ1-1	-	ASSQDGGRNTEAF
TRBV9	TRBJ1-3	-	ASSVGRAGGNTIY
TRBV6-1	TRBJ2-7	-	ASSTHSYEQY
TRBV9	TRBJ1-1	-	ASSGRGGFTEAF
TRBV7-9	TRBJ1-5	-	ASSLDKYSNQPQH
TRBV28	TRBJ2-7	-	ASSQLPGYSYEQY
TRBV12-1	TRBJ2-1	-	ASSFNLRGQTNEQF
TRBV7-9	TRBJ1-6	-	ASSLPPSGSPLH
TRBV9	TRBJ1-4	-	ASSVEGGLNEKLF
TRBV28	TRBJ1-2	-	ATKGLATPTGYT
TRBV6-5	TRBJ2-1	-	ASSSSLGDEQF
TRBV5-1	TRBJ1-2	-	ASSRDDNYGYT
TRBV5-6	TRBJ2-7	-	ASSWGQIYEQY
TRBV27	TRBJ1-5	-	ASSFSGDSNQPQH
TRBV7-9	TRBJ2-1	-	ASSLASRAHEQF
TRBV5-8	TRBJ2-3	-	ASSLMQGFTDTQY
TRBV7-9	TRBJ1-2	-	ASSQWRGSLNYGYT
TRBV29-1	TRBJ1-4	-	SVEILDSNEKLF
TRBV1	TRBJ1-2	-	TSSSWDTTNYGYT
TRBV7-3	TRBJ2-7	once	ASSLSPGLNYEQY
TRBV2	TRBJ1-1	-	ASREGSVAEAF
TRBV5-1	TRBJ2-5	once	ASSSSQETQY
TRBV2	TRBJ1-5	-	ASNPQGNNQPQH
TRBV2	TRBJ1-6	few	ASSADRGSPLH
TRBV29-1	TRBJ2-7	few	SVERDTDYEQY
TRBV2	TRBJ2-3	-	ASSEGGGTQY
TRBV29-1	TRBJ2-7	-	SARGSAYEQY
TRBV5-4	TRBJ2-5	-	ASSLVLAGGKETQY
TRBV5-4	TRBJ1-4	once	ASSEEGGRDEKLF
TRBV4-3	TRBJ2-1	-	ASSQEGLAGGPRDEQF
TRBV5-1	TRBJ1-5	-	ASSLKTGSNQPQH
TRBV5-6	TRBJ2-5	-	ASSLGLAGGTQY
TRBV19	TRBJ2-1	-	ASSIALGGYNEQF
TRBV21-1	TRBJ1-4	-	ASSKEGFGRKLF
TRBV21-1	TRBJ1-5	-	ASSKVKRTSNQPQH
TRBV7-9	TRBJ2-7	-	ASSRGTGSRYEQY
TRBV19	TRBJ1-4	few	ASSIQGAYEKLF
TRBV6-1	TRBJ2-7	-	ASSERSGGTGSSYEQY
TRBV19	TRBJ2-1	-	ASSISSGTYNEQF